The rows below give T cell receptor beta chains drawn from one sample of a study of shared clonotypes between healthy human individuals. Produced via immunoSEQ multiplex PCR; TCRdb's table is partial and in-frame only. The sample carries millions of clones, just over 90% recorded once. Sequenced sample: naive CD4+ T cells sorted from blood. These TCRs come from a man aged 18 to 30 in good health. Each CDR3 is given with its conserved first and last residue. Each record gives: V gene, CDR3 protein.

TRBV9 CASSARPGTGSGNTIYF
TRBV7-2 CASSPGLGRRDTQYF
TRBV19 CASTPEWLGMEPQHF
TRBV9 CASSVEEISGNTIYF
TRBV18 CASSPLGLAGLNIQETQYF
TRBV2 CASHRDRYNEQFF
TRBV7-9 CASSPAGRQGYHEQYF
TRBV9 CASSVGNNSPLHF
TRBV10-1 CASSEPGIQETQYF
TRBV11-2 CASSLQETQYF
TRBV29-1 CSVGSRDGNQPQHF
TRBV5-1 CASRQDAVSTDTQYF
TRBV28 CASRYGLSYEQYF
TRBV9 CASSVAGSSSYEQYF
TRBV5-1 CASSPTPFGTGDSYEQYF
TRBV9 CASSATENEKLFF
TRBV2 CASSGDRGNQPQHF
TRBV19 CASSIDARARIGAPPLHF
TRBV4-3 CASSQEGFGGRETQYF
TRBV18 CASSPSGGNQPQHF
TRBV2 CATTPGAVIYGYTF
TRBV18 CASSRDSLNTNYGYTF
TRBV11-2 CASSLYEGGDTGELFF
TRBV7-7 CASSLAGTGDTGELFF
TRBV6-1 CASQDRATNEKLFF
TRBV2 CASSVTGTWPQHF
TRBV28 CASSNRDSNLDEQFF
TRBV6-5 CASSPGGGSSYEQYF
TRBV6-1 CASRRQGLGDGYTF
TRBV18 CASSPIGQGSNYGYTF
TRBV4-1 CASSQDLWRSGQPQHF
TRBV10-1 CASSDFGTSTDTQYF
TRBV2 CASSKTSNEQFF